This TCR beta chain was observed in a study of tumor-infiltrating lymphocytes in primary liver carcinoma. Overall study results and limits: Without sorting, CD4+ versus CD8+ T cell repertoires were not compared.

Blood RNA was derived from unsorted whole blood, and germline DNA was extracted too. They drew 3 to 4 milliliters of peripheral blood before surgery. This clonotype was recorded many times. Its antigen is not known. Synthesis of TCR beta cDNA was carried out from around 500 ng total RNA with a constant-region primer. Generation of the TCR beta libraries relied on three nested multiplex PCR rounds using slightly modified ARM-PCR. TRBV1-TRBV30 forward primers paired with a C-beta reverse primer drove the first two PCR rounds, approximately 11 cycles each. TCRdb called the multiplex PCR reads again in MiXCR, with one record for every CDR3 protein. The table shows about 200,000 distinct CDR3 sequences, with 65% occurring only once. V was pared by 1 base and J by 3 bases, with 12 bases between. Looked up from germline, CDR1 is SGHAT and CDR2 is FQNNGV. The CDR3 spans 15 residues.

The sequencing sample was made of peripheral blood. The receptor was isolated from a woman aged 60 to 75 with primary liver carcinoma and hepatitis B virus infection. V gene TRBV11-2 combines with J gene TRBJ2-5; a possible D gene is TRBD1 (6 bases). CDR3 sequence (DNA): TGTGCCAGCAGCTTAGGACAGGTGGGCAAAGAGACCCAGTACTTC. It is translated as CASSLGQVGKETQYF. The variable domain in full, with the rest retrieved from reference TRBV11-2 and TRBJ2-5, is EAGVAQSPRYKIIEKRQSVAFWCNPISGHATLYWYQQILGQGPKLLIQFQNNGVVDDSQLPKDRFSAERLKGVDSTLKIQPAKLEDSAVYLCASSLGQVGKETQYFGPGTRLLVL.